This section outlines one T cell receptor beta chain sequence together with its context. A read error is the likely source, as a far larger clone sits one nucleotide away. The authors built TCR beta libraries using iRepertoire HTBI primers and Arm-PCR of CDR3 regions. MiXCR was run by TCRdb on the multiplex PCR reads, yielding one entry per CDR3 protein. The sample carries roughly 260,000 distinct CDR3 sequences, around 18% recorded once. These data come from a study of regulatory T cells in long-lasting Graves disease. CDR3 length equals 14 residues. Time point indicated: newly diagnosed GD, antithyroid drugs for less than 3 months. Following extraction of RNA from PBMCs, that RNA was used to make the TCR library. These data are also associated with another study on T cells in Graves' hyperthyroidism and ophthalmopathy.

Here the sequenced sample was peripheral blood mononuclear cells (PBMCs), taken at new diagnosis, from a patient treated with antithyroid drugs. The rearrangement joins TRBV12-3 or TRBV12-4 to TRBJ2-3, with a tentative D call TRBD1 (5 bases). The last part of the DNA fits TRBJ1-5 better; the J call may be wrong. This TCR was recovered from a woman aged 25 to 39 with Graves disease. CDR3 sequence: CASSYRTSEDTQHF. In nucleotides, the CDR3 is TGTGCCAGCAGCTACAGGACTAGCGAGGATACGCAGCATTTT.